These 10 T cell receptor beta chains share one sample of origin, sequenced in a study of identical twins (dated by TCRdb to about 2016). Library construction relied on 5' RACE. Sequencing instrument: Illumina HiSeq 2000. The raw public reads went through TCRdb reprocessing: fastp at Q25, MiXCR clone calling, in-frame beta chains kept. Rows with one shared CDR3 protein collapse into an entry with the most common genes and DNA. The sample table records approximately 300,000 distinct CDR3 sequences; 7.5% to 9.5% of these occur just once. The ten most abundant clones make up 6% to 8.5% of the sample. This sample also belongs to another study, concerning yellow fever vaccine responses in identical twins.

Material for sequencing was CD8+ T cells sorted from blood. The receptor source for this set is a woman younger than 30 in good health.

The CDR3 sequence is CATAGTEHYNEQFF. The CDR3, as DNA: TGTGCCACCGCCGGGACAGAGCACTACAATGAGCAGTTCTTC. The gene calls are TRBV10-3 and TRBJ2-1; 7 bases agree with TRBD1. CDR1 and CDR2 (germline): ENHRY, SYGVKD. Trimming took 10 bases from V and 3 from J; bases not matched to a gene: 9. The CDR3 length is 14 residues.

This clonotype was recorded many times. The chain is built from TRBV27 and TRBJ1-1; weak D call: TRBD1 (5 bases). CDR3 length: 14 amino acids. The V gene's germline CDR1 is MNHEY and CDR2 SMNVEV (reference sequence). Deletions cut 2 bases from V and 1 base from J, with 8 bases between. The CDR3 DNA is TGTGCCAGCAGTTTACGGGGGGGGAACACTGAAGCTTTCTTT. As protein: CASSLRGGNTEAFF.

The rearrangement uses TRBV10-1 and TRBJ2-3; 10 nucleotides agree with TRBD1. The V gene's germline CDR1 is WNHNN and CDR2 SYGVQD (reference sequence). The trim removed 10 bases at V and 5 bases at J, leaving 12 bases unmatched. The CDR3 loop spans 15 amino acids. CDR3 nucleotide sequence: TGCGCCACCAACCCTGGGACAGGGGAAGTAGATACGCAGTATTTT. Residues: CATNPGTGEVDTQYF.

This clonotype has more than one count but fewer than ten. The rearrangement links TRBV7-9 to TRBJ2-1, with D perhaps TRBD1 (5 bases). CDR3 length equals 17 residues. Germline values: CDR1 SEHNR, CDR2 FQNEAQ (reference sequence). V was trimmed by 4 bases and J by 0 bases, leaving 16 bases between them. The CDR3 region has the DNA TGTGCCAGCAGCTCCACTCAGGGTCTGGGCTCCTACAATGAGCAGTTCTTC. Its translation: CASSSTQGLGSYNEQFF.

This clonotype has ten or more counts. The rearrangement joins TRBV3-1 to TRBJ2-7, with TRBD1 as a possible D gene (6 bases). Germline V gene sequence: CDR1 LGHDT, CDR2 YNNKEL (reference sequence). This CDR3 comprises 16 residues. Trimming removed 0 bases at V and 7 bases at J, with 19 bases between. The CDR3 DNA reads TGTGCCAGCAGCCAAGAGTTTTCAGGGGCCTCTATTGAGCAGTACTTC. Translation: CASSQEFSGASIEQYF.

This clonotype appeared many times. CDR3 in DNA: TGCAGCGTTGGAGAGCCAGGGCAGGGGAGCTCCTACGAGCAGTACTTC. It translates to CSVGEPGQGSSYEQYF. The rearrangement joins TRBV29-1 to TRBJ2-7; tentative D call: TRBD1 (6 bases). V gave up 4 bases and J gave up 0 bases, with 19 bases separating them. This CDR3 spans 16 amino acids. Per germline, CDR1 SQVTM and CDR2 ANQGSEA.

This chain connects TRBV10-1 to TRBJ2-3; D unclear. This CDR3 comprises 16 residues. Trimming removed 3 bases at V and 2 bases at J, with 15 bases between. Germline V CDR1 and CDR2: WNHNN, SYGVQD (reference sequence). The CDR3 protein is CASSDPLDPLTDTQYF. CDR3 DNA: TGCGCCAGCAGTGACCCTCTAGATCCACTCACAGATACGCAGTATTTT.

This clonotype was picked up many times. The rearrangement uses TRBV6-2 or TRBV6-3 and TRBJ2-7, with 8 nucleotides matching TRBD2. Germline values: CDR1 MNHEY, CDR2 SVGEGT. After removal of 2 bases from V and 3 bases from J, the junction contained 9 bases not matched to a gene. The CDR3 spans 16 residues. CDR3: CASSYTRLAFHYEQYF. In DNA form, the CDR3 reads TGTGCCAGCAGTTACACCAGACTAGCGTTCCACTACGAGCAGTACTTC.

In its sample, this clonotype was seen many times. The chain carries TRBV12-3 or TRBV12-4 and TRBJ2-5, with 9 bases identical to TRBD1. The CDR3 spans 15 residues. V was clipped by 6 bases and J by 10 bases; unmatched bases: 15. The CDR3 DNA reads TGTGCCAGCAGGAAGCAACCGGGACAGGGTGAGGTCCAGTACTTC. This codes for CASRKQPGQGEVQYF.

About this clonotype itself: The junction differs from germline at one of its ends, possibly a read error. The chain links TRBV7-7 to TRBJ2-7; 8 bases fit TRBD1. The CDR3 has 15 residues. Germline V gene sequence: CDR1 SSHAT, CDR2 FNYEAQ (reference sequence). The CDR3 sequence: CASSLGQGGAYEQYF. The CDR3 nucleotides read TGTGCTAGCAGCTTAGGACAGGGTGGGGCCTACGAGCAGTACTTC.